The 17 T cell receptor beta chains below all came from one sample that was sequenced in a study of OX40 agonist ivuxolimab in advanced cancers. Receptor libraries were prepared by the immunoSEQ multiplex PCR assay. Not all clones reach the TCRdb copy of this immuneACCESS table, which keeps in-frame sequences only. Checked studies attribute under half of the gap to unresolved V genes and leave the rest unexplained. In all, the sample holds about 58,000 clones, and about 89% of those were seen once. About 12% of the sample is held by the ten biggest clonotypes. The source material was CD4+ or CD8+ T cells sorted from blood, sampled in a trial of the OX40 agonist ivuxolimab. The source of these receptors is an adult with an advanced solid tumor such as melanoma, head and neck, liver or kidney cancer.

In regard to this clone: The sample has other DNA sequences that encode this CDR3 too. The chain links TRBV2 to TRBJ1-2; D is unresolved. Germline CDR1 reads SNHLY; CDR2 reads FYNNEI. V was cut by 4 bases and J by 5 bases, with 11 bases left in between. The CDR3 loop spans 13 amino acids. DNA of the CDR3: TGTGCCAGCAGTGTCGGGCGGATTTATGGCTACACCTTC. Residues: CASSVGRIYGYTF.

The CDR3 nucleotides are TGTGCCAGTAGTATGGTACAGAAAGCAACTAATGAAAAACTGTTTTTT. Protein product: CASSMVQKATNEKLFF. The chain couples TRBV19 to TRBJ1-4; D ambiguous. The CDR3 totals 16 residues. Germline assignment: CDR1 LNHDA and CDR2 SQIVND (reference sequence). The germline V and J ends were trimmed by 3 bases and 0 bases, with 11 bases remaining between them.

The chain combines TRBV7-6 with TRBJ2-2; a possible D gene is TRBD2 (5 bases). This CDR3 is built from 16 residues. Trimming removed 5 bases from V and 1 base from J, with 14 bases in between. From germline, CDR1 is SGHVS and CDR2 FNYEAQ. As DNA, the CDR3 is TGTGCCAGCAGCCCACCGGGAAGGTGGAACACCGGGGAGCTGTTTTTT. Encoded protein: CASSPPGRWNTGELFF. Full variable domain (remainder filled in from reference TRBV7-6 and TRBJ2-2): GAGVSQSPRYKVTKRGQDVALRCDPISGHVSLYWYRQALGQGPEFLTYFNYEAQQDKSGLPNDRFSAERPEGSISTLTIQRTEQRDSAMYRCASSPPGRWNTGELFFGEGSRLTVL.

This clone came up a few times. V and J are TRBV28 and TRBJ1-5; D unresolved. Germline assignment: CDR1 MDHEN and CDR2 SYDVKM. V was trimmed by 4 bases and J by 1 base, leaving 11 bases between them. This CDR3 is built from 15 residues. DNA of the CDR3: TGTGCCAGCAGTTCCCTGGGAAGAAGCAATCAGCCCCAGCATTTT. Protein sequence: CASSSLGRSNQPQHF.

This clone was counted between two and nine times. The chain is built from TRBV5-8 and TRBJ1-5; D unresolved. Germline lookup yields CDR1 SGHTS and CDR2 YDEGEE. Between the trimmed V and J ends, which lost 0 bases and 6 bases, there was a span of 16 bases. The CDR3 is made up of 16 amino acids. CDR3 nucleotide sequence: TGTGCCAGCAGCTTGGCCAGTTGGACCGCCCGTCAGCCCCAGCATTTT. Protein product: CASSLASWTARQPQHF.

The chain uses TRBV29-1 and TRBJ2-1, with 10 bases identical to TRBD2. J was trimmed by 0 bases and V by 6 bases; bases with no gene match: 17. This CDR3 region has 19 residues. The germline CDR1 and CDR2 sequences are SQVTM and ANQGSEA. CDR3 sequence: CSVSGWTSGPESSYNEQFF. The CDR3 nucleotides read TGCAGCGTCTCGGGGTGGACTAGCGGTCCCGAGAGCTCCTACAATGAGCAGTTCTTC.

This chain joins TRBV15 and TRBJ1-5, with a weak D call TRBD1 (5 bases). V was cut by 4 bases and J by 0 bases, with 13 bases left in between. This CDR3 has 16 residues. CDR1 is LNHNV and CDR2 is YYDKDF in the germline V gene (reference sequence). CDR3 in amino acids: CATSTWGRVSNQPQHF. The CDR3 DNA is TGTGCCACCAGCACCTGGGGCAGGGTTAGCAATCAGCCCCAGCATTTT.

This clone was seen a single time. This chain links TRBV28 with TRBJ2-1, with 7 bases matching TRBD2. Trimming removed 10 bases from V and 2 bases from J; junction bases left unmatched: 11. Germline CDR1 MDHEN, CDR2 SYDVKM. The CDR3 loop spans 15 amino acids. CDR3 nucleotides: TGTGCCACCTCGGGCCTAGCGGCCCCCTACAATGAGCAGTTCTTC. Its translation: CATSGLAAPYNEQFF.

The chain links TRBV5-1 to TRBJ2-7; 8 bases agree with TRBD1. The CDR3 spans 14 residues. The V segment lost 7 bases and the J segment 2 bases; nucleotides outside the gene matches: 8. Germline CDR1 SGHRS, CDR2 YFSETQ. CDR3 in amino acids: CASGFTDRAYEQYV. The CDR3, as DNA: TGCGCCAGCGGGTTTACGGACAGGGCCTACGAGCAGTACGTC.

The chain is built from TRBV7-9 and TRBJ1-2; TRBD1 agrees at 8 bases. The length of the CDR3 is 13 residues. Trimming at V came to 5 bases and at J to 5 bases, leaving 4 bases not matched to a gene. Looked up from germline, CDR1 is SEHNR and CDR2 is FQNEAQ (reference sequence). For the CDR3, the DNA is TGTGCCAGCAGCGGAGGACAGGGATATGGCTACACCTTC. Protein: CASSGGQGYGYTF.

This chain joins TRBV4-1 and TRBJ2-7, with TRBD2 matching over 7 bases. J gave up 3 bases and V 4 bases, and 3 bases lay outside the gene matches. The CDR3 is made up of 13 amino acids. The germline gives CDR1 MGHRA, CDR2 YSYEKL. DNA for the CDR3: TGCGCCAGCAGCCCTAGCGGTAACTACGAGCAGTACTTC. Its translation is CASSPSGNYEQYF.

In its sample, this clone was seen once. This chain joins TRBV10-2 and TRBJ2-7; D is unclear. CDR3 length: 14 residues. Germline loops: CDR1 WSHSY, CDR2 SAAADI. V lost 10 bases and J lost 1, with 17 bases in between. The CDR3 loop reads CAISLGANSYEQYF. The CDR3 nucleotides read TGCGCCATCAGCCTCGGTGCAAATTCCTACGAGCAGTACTTC.

This chain uses TRBV6-4 with TRBJ2-1, with a tentative D call TRBD2 (7 bases). Germline V gene data show CDR1 as MRHNA and CDR2 as SNTAGT. The CDR3 is 17 residues long. V shed 2 bases and J shed 0 bases, with 14 bases lying between them. DNA of the CDR3: TGTGCCAGCAGTGACCCGGGCGGGGGCGACTCCTACAATGAGCAGTTCTTC. Its translation is CASSDPGGGDSYNEQFF.

Here the CDR3 reads CASSISPGEDTQYF. The CDR3 nucleotides read TGTGCCAGTAGTATAAGTCCAGGGGAAGATACGCAGTATTTT. The chain links TRBV19 to TRBJ2-3, with D possibly TRBD1 on 6 matching bases. The length of the CDR3 is 14 residues. CDR1 LNHDA and CDR2 SQIVND come from the germline V gene (reference sequence). The ends were cut back, 2 bases at V and 5 bases at J, with 11 bases in the middle.

This clone was found once. The rearrangement uses TRBV11-1 and TRBJ2-1; D unclear. CDR1 and CDR2 (germline): SGHAT, FQDESV (reference sequence). There are 16 residues in the CDR3. Trimming removed 5 bases from V and 0 bases from J, with 14 bases in between. In DNA, the CDR3 is TGTGCCAGCAGCCCAGACGTGTTTTTCTCCTACAATGAGCAGTTCTTC. Protein: CASSPDVFFSYNEQFF.

In nucleotides, the CDR3 is TGTGCCAGCAGCCCACTAGCGGGAGGATACAATGAGCAGTTCTTC. Protein product: CASSPLAGGYNEQFF. The gene calls are TRBV6-6 and TRBJ2-1; 12 bases are a match to TRBD2. The germline V gene encodes CDR1 MNHNY and CDR2 SVGAGI (reference sequence). The junction had 4 bases not matched to a gene; V was cut back by 6 bases and J by 4 bases. The length of the CDR3 is 15 residues.

The CDR3 loop is CASSMVPNTGELFF. In DNA, the CDR3 is TGTGCCAGCAGCATGGTCCCGAACACCGGGGAGCTGTTTTTT. This chain uses TRBV13 with TRBJ2-2; D ambiguous. Germline values: CDR1 PRHDT, CDR2 FYEKMQ (reference sequence). This CDR3 is 14 amino acids long. V gave up 5 bases and J gave up 0 bases, with 7 bases separating them.